Listed here are 19 T cell receptor beta chains from one sample, sequenced in a study of blood T cell repertoires in COVID-19. Using immunoSEQ multiplex PCR, the repertoire was profiled, and TCRdb retains in-frame clones only, with some absent. The data contain roughly 460,000 clones, 70% to 90% of them seen just once; the ten biggest clones take up less than 0.95%. The sequenced sample consisted of peripheral blood. All receptors derive from a man younger than 35 with COVID-19, enrolled during active disease.

In its sample, this clone was seen a few times. CDR3 bases: TGTGCCAGCAGCCTGGGGCAGGGGACGAGTGGCTACACCTTC. Translated: CASSLGQGTSGYTF. The chain employs TRBV5-5 and TRBJ1-2; TRBD1 might be the D (6 bases). Trimming shortened V by 4 bases and J by 7 bases, and 17 bases separated the two germline ends. Germline CDR1 and CDR2: SGHKS and YYEKEE (reference sequence). The CDR3 has 14 amino acids.

The V call is TRBV7-2, the J call TRBJ1-1; tentatively, D is TRBD1 (5 bases). CDR3 length: 14 amino acids. V was cut by 2 bases and J by 3 bases, with 10 bases left in between. Germline V gives CDR1 SGHTA, CDR2 FQGNSA. CDR3 protein: CASSLWGGDTEAFF. The CDR3 nucleotides are TGTGCCAGCAGCTTATGGGGGGGGGACACTGAAGCTTTCTTT.

V and J are TRBV6-5 and TRBJ2-7, with 13 bases matching TRBD2. In germline, CDR1 is MNHEY, CDR2 SVGAGI. V lost 4 bases and J lost 4; bases outside the gene matches: 4. The CDR3 spans 15 residues. The CDR3 region is CASSSRLAGGYEQYF. In DNA form, the CDR3 reads TGTGCCAGCAGTTCCCGACTAGCGGGAGGTTACGAGCAGTACTTC.

The chain joins TRBV4-2 to TRBJ2-7; D gene ambiguous. CDR3 size: 15 residues. Trimming removed 0 bases at V and 2 bases at J, with 11 bases between. The germline gives CDR1 LGHNA, CDR2 YNFKEQ. This CDR3 is CASSQDLGGPYEQYF. As DNA, the CDR3 is TGTGCCAGCAGCCAAGACCTCGGCGGTCCCTACGAGCAGTACTTC.

CDR3 in amino acids: CASSPGGTDRDHGANVLTF. CDR3 sequence (DNA): TGTGCCAGCTCCCCTGGAGGTACGGACAGGGATCATGGGGCCAACGTCCTGACTTTC. The rearrangement links TRBV18 to TRBJ2-6; 8 positions agree with TRBD1. CDR1 is KGHSH and CDR2 is LQKENI in the germline V gene. The V gene end was trimmed by 6 bases and the J gene end by 3 bases; junction bases not matched to a gene: 16. The CDR3 is made up of 19 amino acids.

The chain couples TRBV5-1 to TRBJ2-2; 7 bases align to TRBD1. With 4 bases clipped from V and 4 bases from J, the junction kept 7 bases outside the gene matches. The CDR3 extends over 15 amino acids. Germline V gene lookup returns CDR1 SGHRS and CDR2 YFSETQ. Written as DNA, the CDR3 is TGCGCCAGCAGCATCTCGGGGACAGCCACCGGGGAGCTGTTTTTT. Translation gives CASSISGTATGELFF.

The J gene is TRBJ2-5, the V gene TRBV5-1, with D tentatively TRBD2 (6 bases). The CDR3 sequence is 15 residues long. Germline V gene sequence: CDR1 SGHRS, CDR2 YFSETQ. The V end was cut by 6 bases, the J end by 4 bases, with 19 bases between. This CDR3 is CASTRTGEGGETQYF. In nucleotides, the CDR3 is TGCGCCAGCACCAGGACGGGGGAAGGCGGAGAGACCCAGTACTTC.

The chain recombines TRBV2 with TRBJ2-1, with unresolved D. Trimming removed 1 base at V and 5 bases at J, with 9 bases between. Germline V gene sequence: CDR1 SNHLY, CDR2 FYNNEI. The CDR3 runs 14 residues. CDR3 bases: TGTGCCAGCAGTGAAGGTCCTAGTGACAATGAGCAGTTCTTC. Protein product: CASSEGPSDNEQFF.

J is TRBJ2-5 and V is TRBV29-1; 8 nucleotides line up with TRBD1. The CDR3 consists of 13 residues. Germline CDR1 reads SQVTM; CDR2 reads ANQGSEA. V lost 4 bases to trimming and J lost 5 bases; unmatched junction nucleotides: 6. CDR3 DNA sequence: TGCAGCGTTGTTCCCCAGGGGGCGGAGACCCAGTACTTC. Amino acid sequence: CSVVPQGAETQYF.

The CDR3 is CASSLDGSYNEQFF. The CDR3 DNA follows: TGTGCCAGCAGCTTAGATGGTAGTTACAATGAGCAGTTCTTC. The chain employs TRBV7-8 and TRBJ2-1; D uncertain. Germline values: CDR1 SGHVS, CDR2 FQNEAQ. V was pared by 1 base and J by 4 bases, with 8 bases between. CDR3 size: 14 residues.

The V and J genes are TRBV7-2 and TRBJ2-7; a weak D match, TRBD1 (5 bases). V lost 3 bases to trimming and J lost 6 bases, with 9 bases between them. Looked up from germline, CDR1 is SGHTA and CDR2 is FQGNSA. CDR3 length: 12 residues. The CDR3 DNA reads as TGTGCCAGCAGCTTCAATGGGGCCGAGCAGTACTTC. Encoded protein: CASSFNGAEQYF.

V is TRBV19 and J is TRBJ2-5, with D uncertain. CDR1 is LNHDA and CDR2 is SQIVND in the germline V gene (reference sequence). The V and J ends lost 5 bases and 4 bases respectively, with 11 bases between them. This CDR3 is 13 amino acids long. CDR3 sequence reads: CASSRVLGETQYF. For the CDR3, the DNA is TGTGCCAGTAGTCGGGTCTTAGGAGAGACCCAGTACTTC.

This clone was picked up one time. The V call is TRBV6-5, the J call TRBJ1-1; perhaps TRBD1 as D (6 bases). Germline V gives CDR1 MNHEY, CDR2 SVGAGI. The CDR3 loop spans 15 amino acids. Trimming removed 9 bases from V and 2 bases from J, with 19 bases in between. The CDR3 loop reads CASMGFRDINTEAFF. The DNA of the CDR3 is TGTGCCAGTATGGGGTTCAGGGACATAAACACTGAAGCTTTCTTT.

The J gene is TRBJ2-7, the V gene TRBV25-1; maybe TRBD1 (5 bases). Germline V lookup: CDR1 MGHDK, CDR2 SYGVNS. The CDR3 has 15 amino acids. The V and J ends lost 2 bases and 2 bases respectively, with 13 bases between them. CDR3 region: CASSEDRLYPYEQYF. In DNA form, the CDR3 reads TGTGCCAGCAGTGAAGACAGACTTTACCCCTACGAGCAGTACTTC.

This chain uses TRBV3-1 (or the pseudogene TRBV3-2) with TRBJ1-5; D remains unclear. V lost 4 bases and J lost 2, with 18 bases in between. Germline V lookup: CDR1 LGHDT, CDR2 YNNKEL (reference sequence). The CDR3 consists of 17 residues. CDR3 region: CASSRKEKGGGNQPQHF. As DNA, the CDR3 is TGTGCCAGCAGCCGGAAGGAGAAGGGAGGAGGCAATCAGCCCCAGCATTTT.

The chain is built from TRBV3-1 (or the pseudogene TRBV3-2) and TRBJ2-7, with TRBD2 matching over 7 bases. Germline CDR1 reads LGHDT; CDR2 reads YNNKEL (reference sequence). The CDR3 extends over 15 amino acids. The V gene end was trimmed by 5 bases and the J gene end by 4 bases; junction bases not matched to a gene: 11. CDR3 bases: TGTGCCAGCAGCTTGGCAGCTAGCGGAGGATACGAGCAGTACTTC. It translates to CASSLAASGGYEQYF.

CDR3 bases: TGTGCCAGAAACTTCTTGACAGGGAACTATGGCTACACCTTC. Residues: CARNFLTGNYGYTF. The rearrangement uses TRBV2 and TRBJ1-2; the match to TRBD1 covers 7 bases. The germline CDR1 and CDR2 sequences are SNHLY and FYNNEI. There are 14 residues in the CDR3. Unmatched junction bases numbered 9, after V lost 9 bases and J lost 2 bases.

This clone was observed once. The chain carries TRBV7-9 and TRBJ2-2; D gene uncertain. Germline values: CDR1 SEHNR, CDR2 FQNEAQ (reference sequence). This CDR3 is built from 14 residues. Deletions cut 1 base from V and 13 bases from J, with 16 bases between. The CDR3 region has the DNA TGTGCCAGCAGCTTAGAATTCCAAACCACGGGGCTGTTTTTT. The encoded protein is CASSLEFQTTGLFF.

This clone was seen just once. The chain uses TRBV5-8 and TRBJ2-1; unclear D gene. V was trimmed by 6 bases and J by 6 bases, leaving 13 bases between them. CDR1 and CDR2 (germline): SGHTS, YDEGEE. The CDR3 has 13 amino acids. This CDR3 reads CASTQSDTNEQFF. CDR3 DNA: TGTGCCAGCACCCAAAGTGACACCAATGAGCAGTTCTTC. Combining the CDR3 with reference TRBV5-8 and TRBJ2-1 gives the whole variable domain EAGVTQSPTHLIKTRGQQATLRCSPISGHTSVYWYQQALGLGLQFLLWYDEGEERNRGNFPPRFSGRQFPNYSSELNVNALELEDSALYLCASTQSDTNEQFFGPGTRLTVL.